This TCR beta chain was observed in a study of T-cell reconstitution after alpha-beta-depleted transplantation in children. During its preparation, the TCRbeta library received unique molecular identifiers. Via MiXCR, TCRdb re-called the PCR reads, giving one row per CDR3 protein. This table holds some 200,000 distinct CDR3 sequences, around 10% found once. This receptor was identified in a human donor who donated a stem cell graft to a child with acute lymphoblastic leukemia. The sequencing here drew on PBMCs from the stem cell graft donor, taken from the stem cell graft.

This chain's CDR3 is CASSYIRETGDTGELFF. CDR3 in DNA: TGTGCCAGCAGCTATATAAGGGAGACAGGGGACACCGGGGAGCTGTTTTTT. V is TRBV7-9 and J is TRBJ2-2; 8 bases align to TRBD1. The V gene end was trimmed by 4 bases and the J gene end by 3 bases; junction bases not matched to a gene: 10. Germline CDR1 and CDR2: SEHNR and FQNEAQ (reference sequence). The CDR3 is 17 amino acids.